The following is a TCR beta chain sequence with its context. Profiled with immunoSEQ multiplex PCR; TCRdb holds only in-frame clones, not every one. The sample records 80,000 or so clones, 70% to 85% being singletons. This CDR3 has 17 amino acids. CDR1 and CDR2 from the germline V gene are LNHDA and SQIVND (reference sequence). V was clipped by 1 base and J by 6 bases, with 19 bases between them. The sample is drawn from a study of T cell clones after liver transplantation. About the research overall: Three of eight recipients were HCV-positive; others had non-autoimmune, non-viral indications.

This material consisted of CD4+ T cells from blood, taken roughly 3.5 years after liver transplant. The chain uses TRBV19 and TRBJ1-5; no clear D. The receptor's source is a human patient who received a liver transplant. Certain T cells may be donor cells from the graft. The DNA for the CDR3 is TGTGCCAGTAGTATAGGACGGGGAGGCATTCTCAGTCAGCCCCAGCATTTT. This gives the protein CASSIGRGGILSQPQHF.